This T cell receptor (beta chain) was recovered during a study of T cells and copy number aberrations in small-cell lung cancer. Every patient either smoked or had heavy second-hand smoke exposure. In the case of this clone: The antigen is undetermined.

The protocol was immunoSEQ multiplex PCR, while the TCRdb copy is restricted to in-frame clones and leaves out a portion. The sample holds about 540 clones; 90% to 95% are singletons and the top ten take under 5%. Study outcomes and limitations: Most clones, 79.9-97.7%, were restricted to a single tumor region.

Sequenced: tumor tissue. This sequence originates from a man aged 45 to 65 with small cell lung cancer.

This chain's CDR3 is CASSFYGGAQETQYF. DNA of the CDR3: TGTGCCAGCAGTTTTTACGGGGGGGCACAAGAGACCCAGTACTTC. The chain is built from TRBV5-6 and TRBJ2-5, with TRBD2 matching over 8 bases. Germline CDR1 and CDR2: SGHDT and YYEEEE. This CDR3 is 15 amino acids long. The junction had 8 bases not matched to a gene; V was cut back by 5 bases and J by 2 bases.